The clone carrying this TCR beta chain was detected a few times. Its antigen is undetermined. Researchers isolated at least 6.5 million PBMCs per sample. The data are from a study of blood T cells in healthy people across ages. Study results and limitations: Long-lived and aged donors differed, with more naive CD4+ cells and higher diversity in the long-lived. Getting older went along with TCR beta diversity per million T cells dropping roughly linearly.

A sample-barcoded 5' primer and a J-beta primer mix were used in a second PCR of roughly 6 to 11 cycles. TCRdb redid the calling of the 5' RACE reads with MiXCR, one entry per CDR3 protein. This sample has about 570,000 distinct CDR3 sequences; 27% occur once, and the top ten carry under 20%. The CDR3 contains 12 residues. Unmatched junction bases numbered 4, after V lost 8 bases and J lost 4 bases. Sequenced input: blood. The TCR sequence derives from a woman between 65 and 79 years old in good health. The chain is built from TRBV12-3 or TRBV12-4 and TRBJ1-2; 7 positions match TRBD1. The CDR3 protein is CASGGQLYGYTF. CDR3 DNA sequence: TGTGCCAGCGGGGGACAGCTCTATGGCTACACCTTC.